This T cell receptor (beta chain) was captured in a study of T cells in Graves' hyperthyroidism and ophthalmopathy. The study, taken as a whole, reports: Researchers found most expanded thyroid clonotypes above 0.001 in blood as well. Ophthalmopathy was predicted by the model a median of about 6.5 months ahead of onset. Ophthalmopathy could be told apart from stable hyperthyroidism with a 13 V-J model.

Used for diagnoses were clinical symptoms, serum thyroxine and TRAb, thyroid ultrasound and orbital computed tomography. About this clonotype: The antigen is undetermined.

CDR3 length equals 15 residues. Between the trimmed V and J ends, which lost 1 base and 3 bases, there was a span of 13 bases. Looked up from germline, CDR1 is MNHNS and CDR2 is SASEGT. From RNA transcripts, TCR beta CDR3 regions were amplified. Carried out on the TCR CDR3, a first-round RT-PCR used the HTBI primer set. Using its own MiXCR run on the multiplex PCR reads, TCRdb lists one record per CDR3 protein. The data show 550,000 to 700,000 distinct CDR3 sequences, more than 45% seen once. The sample was peripheral blood or thyroid tissue (not recorded which). The chain uses TRBV6-1 and TRBJ2-7; D might be TRBD2 (6 bases). This receptor was taken from an adult woman with Graves' disease, either hyperthyroidism or ophthalmopathy (not recorded which). The CDR3 DNA is TGTGCCAGCAGTGAAGAGGAGGGAGGATACTACGAGCAGTACTTC. Amino acid sequence: CASSEEEGGYYEQYF.